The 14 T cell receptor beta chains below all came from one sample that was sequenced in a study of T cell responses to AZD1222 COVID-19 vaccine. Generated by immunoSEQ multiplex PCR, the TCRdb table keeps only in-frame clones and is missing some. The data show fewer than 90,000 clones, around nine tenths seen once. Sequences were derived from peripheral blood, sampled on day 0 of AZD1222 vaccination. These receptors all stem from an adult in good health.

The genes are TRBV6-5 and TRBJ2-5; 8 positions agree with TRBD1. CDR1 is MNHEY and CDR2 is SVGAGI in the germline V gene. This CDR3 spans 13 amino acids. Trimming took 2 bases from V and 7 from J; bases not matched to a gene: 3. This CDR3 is CASSYDRGGTQYF. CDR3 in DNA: TGTGCCAGCAGTTACGACAGGGGTGGGACCCAGTACTTC.

The chain's CDR3 is CASRGTSGSPLHF. The CDR3 DNA is TGTGCCAGCAGGGGGACGAGTGGTTCACCCCTCCACTTT. The gene calls are TRBV11-2 and TRBJ1-6; TRBD1 is a possible D gene (5 bases). The CDR3 contains 13 residues. CDR1 and CDR2 from the germline V gene are SGHAT and FQNNGV. Trimming took off 6 bases at V and 9 bases at J, with 12 bases between the two ends.

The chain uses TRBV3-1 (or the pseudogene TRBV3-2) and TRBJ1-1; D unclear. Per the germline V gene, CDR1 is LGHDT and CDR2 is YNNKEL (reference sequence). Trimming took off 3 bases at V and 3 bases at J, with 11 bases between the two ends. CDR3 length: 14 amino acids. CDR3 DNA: TGTGCCAGCAGCCAGCCCGGACCGCACACTGAAGCTTTCTTT. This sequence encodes CASSQPGPHTEAFF.

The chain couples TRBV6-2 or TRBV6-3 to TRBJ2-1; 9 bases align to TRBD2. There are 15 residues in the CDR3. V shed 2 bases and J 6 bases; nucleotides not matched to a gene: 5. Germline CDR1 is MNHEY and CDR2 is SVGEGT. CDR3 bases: TGTGCCAGCAGTTACGTGGTAGCGGGAGCCAATGAGCAGTTCTTC. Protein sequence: CASSYVVAGANEQFF.

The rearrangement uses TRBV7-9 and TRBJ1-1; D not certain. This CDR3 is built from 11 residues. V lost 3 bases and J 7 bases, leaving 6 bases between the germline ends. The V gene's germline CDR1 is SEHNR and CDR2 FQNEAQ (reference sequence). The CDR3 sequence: CASSFDNEAFF. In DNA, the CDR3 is TGTGCCAGCAGCTTCGACAATGAAGCTTTCTTT.

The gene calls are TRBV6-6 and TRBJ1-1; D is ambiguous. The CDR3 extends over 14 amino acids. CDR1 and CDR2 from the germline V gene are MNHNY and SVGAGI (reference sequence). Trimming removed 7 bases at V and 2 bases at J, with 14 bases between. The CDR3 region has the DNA TGTGCCAGCATCCGACACCTCTCCAACACTGAAGCTTTCTTT. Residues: CASIRHLSNTEAFF.

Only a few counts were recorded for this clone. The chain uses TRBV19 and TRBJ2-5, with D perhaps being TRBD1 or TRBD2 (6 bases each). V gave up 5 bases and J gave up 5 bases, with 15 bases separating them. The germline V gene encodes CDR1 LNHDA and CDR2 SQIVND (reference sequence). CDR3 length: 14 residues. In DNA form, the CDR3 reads TGTGCCAGTAGTTTCTCGGGGGCAGGTGAGACCCAGTACTTC. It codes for CASSFSGAGETQYF.

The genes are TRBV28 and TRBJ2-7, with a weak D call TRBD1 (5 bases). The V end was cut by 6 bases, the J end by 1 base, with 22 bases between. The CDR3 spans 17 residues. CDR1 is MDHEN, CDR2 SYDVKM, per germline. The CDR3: CASSPQGSPLFSYEQYV. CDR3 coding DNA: TGTGCCAGCAGCCCTCAGGGCTCACCCCTATTTTCCTACGAGCAGTACGTC.

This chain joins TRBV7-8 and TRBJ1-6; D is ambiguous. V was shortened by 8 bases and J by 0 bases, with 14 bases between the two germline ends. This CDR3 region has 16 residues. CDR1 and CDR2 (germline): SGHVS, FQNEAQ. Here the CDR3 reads CASLAFRASYNSPLHF. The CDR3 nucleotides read TGTGCCAGCTTGGCTTTTAGGGCCTCCTATAATTCACCCCTCCACTTT.

CDR3 loop: CASSHSDRDGTEAFF. The CDR3 DNA reads as TGTGCCAGCAGCCACTCGGACAGGGATGGGACTGAAGCTTTCTTT. This chain connects TRBV3-1 (or the pseudogene TRBV3-2) to TRBJ1-1; 8 bases line up with TRBD1. CDR1 is LGHDT and CDR2 is YNNKEL in the germline V gene (reference sequence). V shed 3 bases and J 5 bases; nucleotides not matched to a gene: 8. This CDR3 contains 15 residues.

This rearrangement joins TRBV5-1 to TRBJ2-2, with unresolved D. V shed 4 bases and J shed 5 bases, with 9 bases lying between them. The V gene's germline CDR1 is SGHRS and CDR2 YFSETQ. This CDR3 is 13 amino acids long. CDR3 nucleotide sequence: TGCGCCAGCAGCCGTGCTGTTACCGGGGAGCTGTTTTTT. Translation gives CASSRAVTGELFF.

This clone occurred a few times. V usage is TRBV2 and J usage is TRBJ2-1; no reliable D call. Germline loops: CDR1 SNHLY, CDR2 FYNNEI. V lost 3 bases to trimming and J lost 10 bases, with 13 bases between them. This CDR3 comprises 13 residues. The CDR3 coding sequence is TGTGCCAGCAGTGAGCCTTTCGTGGTCGAGCAGTTCTTC. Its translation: CASSEPFVVEQFF.

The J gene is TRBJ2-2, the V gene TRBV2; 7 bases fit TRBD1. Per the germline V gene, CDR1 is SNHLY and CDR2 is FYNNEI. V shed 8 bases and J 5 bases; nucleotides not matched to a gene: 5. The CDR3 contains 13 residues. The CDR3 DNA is TGTGCCAGCGGGATGACAGGGACCGGGGAGCTGTTTTTT. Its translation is CASGMTGTGELFF.

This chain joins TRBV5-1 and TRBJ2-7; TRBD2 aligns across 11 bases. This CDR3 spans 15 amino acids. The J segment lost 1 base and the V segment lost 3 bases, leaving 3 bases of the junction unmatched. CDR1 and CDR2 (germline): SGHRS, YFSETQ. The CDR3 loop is CASSWGTSGSYEQYF. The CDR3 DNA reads TGCGCCAGCAGCTGGGGGACTAGCGGATCCTACGAGCAGTACTTC.